This entry lists 18 T cell receptor beta chains sequenced from one sample in a study of cytomegalovirus exposure and HLA in healthy donors. The study ran its PCR with 60 Vbeta and 13 Jbeta primers. Clones were read by immunoSEQ multiplex PCR, and TCRdb kept only the in-frame ones, dropping some. The table shows roughly 100,000 clones, with 69% occurring only once. Sequenced: PBMCs. Receptors were obtained from a man under 40 in good health and CMV-seronegative.

On this clone itself: One end of the junction does not line up with germline, which may come from a read error. The rearrangement uses TRBV2 and TRBJ2-6; a weak D match, TRBD1 (5 bases). The CDR3 covers 13 residues. The V gene's germline CDR1 is SNHLY and CDR2 FYNNEI. The CDR3 loop is CATDSSGANGLTF. The CDR3 DNA is TGTGCCACCGACAGCTCTGGGGCCAACGGCCTGACTTTC. Supplemented by reference TRBV2 and TRBJ2-6, the full variable domain reads EPEVTQTPSHQVTQMGQEVILRCVPISNHLYFYWYRQILGQKVEFLVSFYNNEISEKSEIFDDQFSVERPDGSNFTLKIRSTKLEDSAMYFCATDSSGANGLTFGAGSRLTVL.

This clone was seen more than once but under ten times. The V and J genes are TRBV5-5 and TRBJ2-1; 7 positions agree with TRBD1. There are 14 residues in the CDR3. The germline gives CDR1 SGHKS, CDR2 YYEKEE (reference sequence). The junction had 10 bases not matched to a gene; V was cut back by 4 bases and J by 9 bases. The CDR3 sequence: CASSTTGVASEQFF. The DNA of the CDR3 is TGTGCCAGCAGCACCACAGGGGTGGCATCTGAGCAGTTCTTC.

The CDR3: CASSPTSGKAEDTQYF. In DNA, the CDR3 is TGTGCCAGCAGCCCTACTAGCGGGAAGGCTGAAGATACGCAGTATTTT. The V and J genes are TRBV5-4 and TRBJ2-3; 10 bases align to TRBD2. Germline V CDR1 and CDR2: SGHNT, YYREEE (reference sequence). V shed 4 bases, J shed 5 bases, and the junction held 10 bases outside the gene matches. This CDR3 is 16 amino acids long.

This clone showed up just a few times. The chain combines TRBV19 with TRBJ1-2, with 8 bases aligning to TRBD1. The CDR3 is made up of 13 amino acids. Germline V gene data show CDR1 as LNHDA and CDR2 as SQIVND (reference sequence). J was trimmed by 0 bases and V by 9 bases; bases with no gene match: 3. The CDR3 sequence: CASQGQANYGYTF. The CDR3 coding sequence is TGTGCCAGCCAGGGACAGGCTAACTATGGCTACACCTTC.

The J gene is TRBJ2-1, the V gene TRBV2, with D possibly being TRBD1 (5 bases). Per the germline V gene, CDR1 is SNHLY and CDR2 is FYNNEI. Trimming cost V 2 bases and J 8 bases, with 16 bases left between them. This CDR3 comprises 15 residues. CDR3 amino acids: CASSERGGAVDEQFF. The CDR3 DNA reads as TGTGCCAGCAGTGAAAGGGGCGGAGCAGTCGATGAGCAGTTCTTC.

The chain couples TRBV6-5 to TRBJ1-1, with D uncertain. V gave up 5 bases and J gave up 5 bases, with 9 bases separating them. Germline V gene lookup returns CDR1 MNHEY and CDR2 SVGAGI. The CDR3 is 12 residues long. The CDR3 protein is CASSPGRTEAFF. The CDR3 nucleotides read TGTGCCAGCAGTCCTGGGAGAACTGAAGCTTTCTTT.

This clone occurred once. The V and J genes are TRBV19 and TRBJ2-2; no definite D call. V was cut by 5 bases and J by 1 base, with 8 bases left in between. Germline lookup yields CDR1 LNHDA and CDR2 SQIVND (reference sequence). The CDR3 runs to 14 residues. The CDR3 nucleotides read TGTGCCAGTAGTTCCTCGGGGAACACCGGGGAGCTGTTTTTT. It specifies CASSSSGNTGELFF.

The chain links TRBV6-1 to TRBJ2-7, with D maybe TRBD1 (8 bases). The CDR3 is 13 amino acids. Germline V lookup: CDR1 MNHNS, CDR2 SASEGT. With 5 bases removed from V and 7 bases from J, the gap between germline ends came to 15 bases. This CDR3 reads CASSRDRRGEQYF. The CDR3 DNA sequence: TGTGCCAGCAGTCGGGACAGGCGGGGGGAGCAGTACTTC.

The chain couples TRBV2 to TRBJ1-2; TRBD1 agrees at 7 bases. This CDR3 is 14 amino acids long. The trim removed 8 bases at V and 4 bases at J, leaving 10 bases unmatched. CDR1 SNHLY and CDR2 FYNNEI come from the germline V gene. CDR3: CASGTATSRYGYTF. In nucleotides, the CDR3 is TGTGCCAGCGGGACAGCGACATCCCGCTATGGCTACACCTTC.

This clone was counted a single time. This sequence joins TRBV5-1 and TRBJ2-1, with 9 bases that match TRBD2. The CDR3 sequence is 13 residues long. Germline values: CDR1 SGHRS, CDR2 YFSETQ. Trimming took 6 bases from V and 5 from J; bases not matched to a gene: 3. The CDR3 reads CASTVAGDNEQFF. For the CDR3, the DNA is TGCGCCAGCACGGTAGCGGGAGACAATGAGCAGTTCTTC.

V and J are TRBV10-3 and TRBJ2-1; 7 bases are shared with TRBD2. The CDR3 is 12 residues long. V shed 11 bases and J 8 bases; nucleotides not matched to a gene: 9. CDR1 is ENHRY, CDR2 SYGVKD, per germline. The CDR3 is CAVRGEYDEQFF. The CDR3 region has the DNA TGTGCCGTCCGGGGGGAGTACGATGAGCAGTTCTTC.

This sequence joins TRBV6-4 and TRBJ1-3, with 7 bases aligning to TRBD1. V gave up 6 bases and J gave up 2 bases; unmatched junction bases: 7. The germline V gene encodes CDR1 MRHNA and CDR2 SNTAGT. CDR3 size: 15 residues. In DNA form, the CDR3 reads TGTGCCAGCAGGAATACAGGGGTAGCTGGAAACACCATATATTTT. It encodes CASRNTGVAGNTIYF.

In the case of this clone: Sequence at one end of the junction differs from germline and may be a read error. The rearrangement joins TRBV9 to TRBJ2-1; TRBD2 is a possible D gene (6 bases). The CDR3 sequence is 16 residues long. Germline V lookup: CDR1 SGDLS, CDR2 YYNGEE. The CDR3 sequence is CASSVDRWEVRNEQLF. The DNA for the CDR3 is TGTGCCAGCAGCGTAGATCGGTGGGAGGTGCGAAATGAGCAGCTCTTC.

Only a few counts were recorded for this clone. This chain joins TRBV28 and TRBJ1-1; the match to TRBD1 covers 8 bases. Trimming took 5 bases from V and 1 from J; bases not matched to a gene: 6. Germline CDR1 reads MDHEN; CDR2 reads SYDVKM. This CDR3 is built from 15 residues. The chain's CDR3 is CASSQTGAANTEAFF. The CDR3 DNA reads TGTGCCAGCAGTCAGACAGGGGCTGCGAACACTGAAGCTTTCTTT. Together with reference TRBV28 and TRBJ1-1, the CDR3 gives the full variable domain: DVKVTQSSRYLVKRTGEKVFLECVQDMDHENMFWYRQDPGLGLRLIYFSYDVKMKEKGDIPEGYSVSREKKERFSLILESASTNQTSMYLCASSQTGAANTEAFFGQGTRLTVV.

The rearrangement links TRBV6-5 to TRBJ1-5; D is uncertain. The CDR3 loop spans 15 amino acids. The germline CDR1 and CDR2 sequences are MNHEY and SVGAGI. Trimming shortened V by 2 bases and J by 0 bases, and 8 bases separated the two germline ends. The CDR3 sequence: CASSYGRNSNQPQHF. The DNA of the CDR3 is TGTGCCAGCAGTTACGGCAGGAATAGCAATCAGCCCCAGCATTTT.

This chain links TRBV5-8 with TRBJ2-3, with 8 bases fitting TRBD1. The CDR3 totals 14 residues. The trim removed 3 bases at V and 2 bases at J, leaving 2 bases unmatched. Germline V lookup: CDR1 SGHTS, CDR2 YDEGEE. The CDR3 DNA reads TGTGCCAGCAGCTCGGACAGGGCCACAGATACGCAGTATTTT. Translated, it gives CASSSDRATDTQYF.

The chain couples TRBV6-1 to TRBJ1-2; D ambiguous. The V end lost 3 bases, the J end lost 2 bases, and 7 bases lay between the germline ends. Germline-derived CDR1 and CDR2 are MNHNS and SASEGT. CDR3 length: 13 amino acids. This CDR3 reads CASSDRLNYGYTF. In nucleotides, the CDR3 is TGTGCCAGCAGTGACAGGTTAAACTATGGCTACACCTTC.

CDR3 coding DNA: TGTGCCAGCAGCTCTACTCAGGGGGCGTTTGGTATTGAAGCTTTCTTT. Its translation: CASSSTQGAFGIEAFF. The rearrangement uses TRBV7-2 and TRBJ1-1, with 8 bases lining up with TRBD1. CDR1 and CDR2 (germline): SGHTA, FQGNSA. The trim removed 4 bases at V and 7 bases at J, leaving 14 bases unmatched. The CDR3 has 16 amino acids.